This T cell receptor beta chain was recovered during a study of blood T cell repertoires in COVID-19. Measured with immunoSEQ multiplex PCR; TCRdb has only the in-frame clones, and not every one. The top ten hold approximately 10% of the sample, which has about 150,000 clones, around 84% seen once. The CDR3 runs to 14 residues. Germline trimming cut 1 base from V and 8 bases from J; bases unmatched to any gene: 7. Germline CDR1 SGHTA, CDR2 FQGNSA. The receptor was isolated from a woman in her fifties or sixties with acute or convalescent COVID-19. The gene calls are TRBV7-2 and TRBJ1-2, with 7 bases matching TRBD1. Sequencing input: peripheral blood. The CDR3 coding sequence is TGTGCCAGCAGCTTAGATGGCAGGGGGGAGGGCTACACCTTC. As protein: CASSLDGRGEGYTF. The variable domain in full, with the rest retrieved from reference TRBV7-2 and TRBJ1-2, is GAGVSQSPSNKVTEKGKDVELRCDPISGHTALYWYRQSLGQGLEFLIYFQGNSAPDKSGLPSDRFSAERTGGSVSTLTIQRTQQEDSAVYLCASSLDGRGEGYTFGSGTRLTVV.